This T cell receptor (beta chain) was identified in a study of blood T cells in healthy people across ages. CDR3 length equals 15 residues. V lost 6 bases and J lost 4; bases outside the gene matches: 7. Sample-barcoded 5' priming and a J-beta primer mix drove a second PCR of about 7 to 11 cycles. TCRdb ran MiXCR on the 5' RACE reads and lists one entry per CDR3 protein. The sample consists of hundreds of thousands of distinct CDR3 sequences, roughly 50% of them appearing once. The genes are TRBV12-3 or TRBV12-4 and TRBJ1-2, with 11 bases identical to TRBD1. The TCR sequence derives from an elderly man in good health. Material for sequencing was blood. The CDR3: CASSYRDRGIYGYTF. In nucleotides, the CDR3 is TGTGCCAGCAGCTATAGGGACAGGGGGATCTATGGCTACACCTTC.